This T cell receptor (beta chain) was profiled in a study of T cells after yellow fever vaccination. This CDR3 spans 13 amino acids. Germline CDR1 is DFQATT and CDR2 is SNEGSKA (reference sequence). One entry per CDR3 protein results from TCRdb running MiXCR on the 5' RACE reads. The sample lists about 96,000 distinct CDR3 sequences, approximately 9% occurring once. As for this clonotype: A junction end diverges from the germline sequence, so it may reflect a read error.

General study results and limits: Of the clonotypes, a small share occurred in both CD4 and CD8 compartments. Post-booster repertoires again held most primary-vaccination clones (about 96% CD4, 80% to 90% CD8). Secondary responses were weaker yet peaked faster, day 5 versus 15.

This TCR was sampled from a man between 18 and 35 years old who received the YFV17D yellow fever vaccine. The V call is TRBV20-1, the J call TRBJ2-1; D gene uncertain. The sequenced sample was CD8+ T cells not binding an NS4B(214-222) dextramer, sorted from PBMCs, obtained around 15 days after the first yellow fever vaccination. The CDR3 coding sequence is TGCAGTGCCCCTGGAAGGGTCTACAATGGGCAGTTCTTC. Translated: CSAPGRVYNGQFF.